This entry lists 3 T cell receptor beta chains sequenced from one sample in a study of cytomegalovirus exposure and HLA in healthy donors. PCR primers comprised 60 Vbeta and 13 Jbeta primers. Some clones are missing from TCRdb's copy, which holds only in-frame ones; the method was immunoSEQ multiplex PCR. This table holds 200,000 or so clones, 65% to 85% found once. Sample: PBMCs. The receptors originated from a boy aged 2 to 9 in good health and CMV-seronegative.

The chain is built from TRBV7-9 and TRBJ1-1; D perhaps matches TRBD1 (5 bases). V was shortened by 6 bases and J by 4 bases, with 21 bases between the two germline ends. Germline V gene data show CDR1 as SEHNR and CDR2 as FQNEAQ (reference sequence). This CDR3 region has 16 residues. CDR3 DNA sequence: TGTGCCAGCAGTTTCCCCGAGCGGGGGTGGGGCACTGAAGCTTTCTTT. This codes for CASSFPERGWGTEAFF.

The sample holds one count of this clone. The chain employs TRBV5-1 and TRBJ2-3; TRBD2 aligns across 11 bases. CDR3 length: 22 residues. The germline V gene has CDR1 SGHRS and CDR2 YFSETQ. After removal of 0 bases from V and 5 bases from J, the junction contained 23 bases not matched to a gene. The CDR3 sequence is CASSLAPLSEVAGGPWVDTQYF. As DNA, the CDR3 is TGCGCCAGCAGCTTGGCCCCCCTTTCTGAGGTAGCGGGGGGGCCCTGGGTAGATACGCAGTATTTT. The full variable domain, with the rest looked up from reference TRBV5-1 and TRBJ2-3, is KAGVTQTPRYLIKTRGQQVTLSCSPISGHRSVSWYQQTPGQGLQFLFEYFSETQRNKGNFPGRFSGRQFSNSRSEMNVSTLELGDSALYLCASSLAPLSEVAGGPWVDTQYFGPGTRLTVL.

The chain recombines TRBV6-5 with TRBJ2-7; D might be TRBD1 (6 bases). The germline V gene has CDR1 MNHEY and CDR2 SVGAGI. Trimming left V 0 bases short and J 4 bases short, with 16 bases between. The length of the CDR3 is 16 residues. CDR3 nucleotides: TGTGCCAGCAGTTACTCGGGCAGCAGGGGATCTTACGAGCAGTACTTC. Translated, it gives CASSYSGSRGSYEQYF.